Listed here are 8 T cell receptor beta chains from one sample, sequenced in a study of blood T cell repertoires in COVID-19 (dated by TCRdb to 2020 to 2022). Receptor libraries were prepared by the immunoSEQ multiplex PCR assay. In its TCRdb copy, this immuneACCESS table keeps in-frame sequences only and misses some clones. Where compared with another copy, unresolved V genes explain less than half of these, and the others have no known cause. Across this sample there are about 270,000 clones, with about 90% seen only once. The ten largest account for about 12% of the sample. Input material: peripheral blood. The receptors derive from a woman under 40 with COVID-19, enrolled during active disease.

V gene TRBV5-4 combines with J gene TRBJ1-1; maybe TRBD1 (6 bases). The CDR3 runs 14 residues. The germline V gene encodes CDR1 SGHNT and CDR2 YYREEE (reference sequence). The ends were cut back, 3 bases at V and 1 base at J, with 10 bases in the middle. The CDR3 coding sequence is TGTGCCAGCAGCTACAGGGAGGGGAACACTGAAGCTTTCTTT. Amino acid sequence: CASSYREGNTEAFF.

J is TRBJ2-2 and V is TRBV12-3 or TRBV12-4; no clear D gene. The CDR3 totals 11 residues. V lost 8 bases and J lost 2, with 3 bases in between. The chain's CDR3 is CASLNTGELFF. The CDR3 DNA is TGTGCCAGCCTAAACACCGGGGAGCTGTTTTTT.

This chain joins TRBV7-8 and TRBJ2-7, with D possibly being TRBD1 (6 bases). Per germline, CDR1 SGHVS and CDR2 FQNEAQ. There are 17 residues in the CDR3. Deletions cut 6 bases from V and 1 base from J, with 22 bases between. The CDR3 region is CASSNRPQGSPSYEQYF. For the CDR3, the DNA is TGTGCCAGCAGTAATAGGCCCCAGGGGTCCCCTTCCTACGAGCAGTACTTC.

The rearrangement links TRBV18 to TRBJ2-7; 9 bases are shared with TRBD1. The CDR3 consists of 15 residues. V gave up 3 bases and J gave up 6 bases; unmatched junction bases: 9. The germline V gene has CDR1 KGHSH and CDR2 LQKENI. CDR3 residues: CASSPFGQGSSEQYF. The CDR3 DNA follows: TGTGCCAGCTCACCCTTTGGACAGGGGAGTAGCGAGCAGTACTTC.

The chain uses TRBV5-1 and TRBJ2-7; 10 nucleotides match TRBD2. J lost 2 bases, V lost 4 bases, and 9 bases had no gene match. The CDR3 extends over 16 amino acids. Germline V lookup: CDR1 SGHRS, CDR2 YFSETQ. The CDR3 sequence: CASSLPLAGNAYEQYF. The CDR3 DNA reads as TGCGCCAGCAGCCTACCACTAGCGGGGAATGCCTACGAGCAGTACTTC.

The chain employs TRBV5-1 and TRBJ2-1; 9 bases align to TRBD2. V shed 3 bases, J shed 8 bases, and the junction held 9 bases outside the gene matches. The germline V gene has CDR1 SGHRS and CDR2 YFSETQ. The CDR3 consists of 15 residues. Written as DNA, the CDR3 is TGCGCCAGCAGCTGCGGGCGGGGGGGCCTCGATGAGCAGTTCTTC. This encodes CASSCGRGGLDEQFF.

The gene calls are TRBV5-8 and TRBJ1-5, with D perhaps TRBD1 (5 bases). Germline assignment: CDR1 SGHTS and CDR2 YDEGEE. Deletions cut 4 bases from V and 3 bases from J, with 17 bases between. The CDR3 consists of 16 residues. The CDR3 is CASSPIARGVNQPQHF. CDR3 nucleotides: TGTGCCAGCAGCCCGATAGCTCGGGGGGTCAATCAGCCCCAGCATTTT.

This rearrangement joins TRBV19 to TRBJ2-7, with 8 positions matching TRBD2. Germline V gives CDR1 LNHDA, CDR2 SQIVND (reference sequence). The CDR3 totals 16 residues. V dropped 0 bases and J dropped 2; count of bases not matched to a gene: 6. The CDR3 sequence is CASSIDHAGGTYEQYF. DNA of the CDR3: TGTGCCAGTAGTATAGATCATGCGGGGGGTACCTACGAGCAGTACTTC.